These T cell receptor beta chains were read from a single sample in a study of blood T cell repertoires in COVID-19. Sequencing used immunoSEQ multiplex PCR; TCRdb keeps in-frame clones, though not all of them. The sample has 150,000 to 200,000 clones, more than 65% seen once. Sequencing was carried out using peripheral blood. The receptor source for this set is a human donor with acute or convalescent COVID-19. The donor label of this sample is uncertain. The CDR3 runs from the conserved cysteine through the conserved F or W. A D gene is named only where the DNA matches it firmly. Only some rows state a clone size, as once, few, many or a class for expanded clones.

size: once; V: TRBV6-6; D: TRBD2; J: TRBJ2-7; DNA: TGTGCCAGCACCAATGCGGGGGGGGCCGCAAAGTACGAGCAGTACTTC; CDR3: CASTNAGGAAKYEQYF
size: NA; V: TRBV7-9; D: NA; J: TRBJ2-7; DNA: TGTGCCAGCACCGTTAAGTACGAGGTGAGCTCCTACGAGCAGTACTTC; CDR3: CASTVKYEVSSYEQYF
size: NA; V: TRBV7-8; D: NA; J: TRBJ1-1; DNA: TGTGCCAGCAGCTTAGCGGGGGCGCGGAACACTGAAGCTTTCTTT; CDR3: CASSLAGARNTEAFF
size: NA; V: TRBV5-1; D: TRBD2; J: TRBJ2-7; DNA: TGCGCCAGCAGCTTGGCACTAGCGGGGGTCTCCTACGAGCAGTACTTC; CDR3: CASSLALAGVSYEQYF
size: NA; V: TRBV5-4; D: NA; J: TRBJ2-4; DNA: TGTGCCAGCAGCTTGGCGCAGGGGAGAGCCAAAAACATTCAGTACTTC; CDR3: CASSLAQGRAKNIQYF
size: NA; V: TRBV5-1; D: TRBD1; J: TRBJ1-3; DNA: TGCGCCAGCAGCTTGATTGGGCAGGGGGCCGGAAACACCATATATTTT; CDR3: CASSLIGQGAGNTIYF
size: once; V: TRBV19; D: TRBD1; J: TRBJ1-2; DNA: TGTGCCAGTAGCGGGGGACAGTACTATGGCTACACCTTC; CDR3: CASSGGQYYGYTF
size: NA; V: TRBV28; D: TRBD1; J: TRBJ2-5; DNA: TGTGCCAGCAGTTCTCGGACAGGGCGAGAGACCCAGTACTTC; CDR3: CASSSRTGRETQYF
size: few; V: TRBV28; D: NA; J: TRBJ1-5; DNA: TGTGCCAGCAGCTGGGGGGGTATGTGGAATCAGCCCCAGCATTTT; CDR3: CASSWGGMWNQPQHF
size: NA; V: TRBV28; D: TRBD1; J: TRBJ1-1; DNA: TGTGCCAGCAGTTCAGGGGGGAGCACTGAAGCTTTCTTT; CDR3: CASSSGGSTEAFF
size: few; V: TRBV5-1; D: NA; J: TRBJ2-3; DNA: TGCGCCAGCAGCTTTGGGCGACTAGGTAGCACAGATACGCAGTATTTT; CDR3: CASSFGRLGSTDTQYF
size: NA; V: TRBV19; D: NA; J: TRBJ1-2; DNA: TGTGTCAGTAGTACCACTAACTATGGCTACACCTTC; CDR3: CVSSTTNYGYTF
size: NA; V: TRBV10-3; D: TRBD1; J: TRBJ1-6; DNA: TGTGCCATCAGTAGTGGGGACAGGGCAGCGGGGTCACCCCTCCACTTT; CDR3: CAISSGDRAAGSPLHF
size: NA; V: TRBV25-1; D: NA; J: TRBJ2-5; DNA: TGTGCCAGCAGTGGTTACCGGTCGCCGTTGCAAGAGACCCAGTACTTC; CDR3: CASSGYRSPLQETQYF
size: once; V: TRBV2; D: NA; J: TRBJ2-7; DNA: TGTGCCAGCAGTGTTGACAACCCTCCAGGGGACGAGCAGTACTTC; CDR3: CASSVDNPPGDEQYF
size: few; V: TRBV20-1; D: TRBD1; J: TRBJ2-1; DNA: TGCAGTGCCGACAGGGCTGGAGAGCAGTTCTTC; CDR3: CSADRAGEQFF
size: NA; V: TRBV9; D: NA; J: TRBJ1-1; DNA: TGTGCCAGCAGCGTAGGGGGGGACGCCCCAGCTTTCTTT; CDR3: CASSVGGDAPAFF
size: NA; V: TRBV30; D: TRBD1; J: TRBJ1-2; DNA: TGTGCCTGGGCTAAAGTGACAGGGGTCGCACGGGTCTACACCTTC; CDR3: CAWAKVTGVARVYTF
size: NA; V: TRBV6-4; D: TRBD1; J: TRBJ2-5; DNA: TGTGCCAGCAGTGACTGGGCTGCTACCGGGACAGTAGAATTCGTCCAAGAGACCCAGTACTTC; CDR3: CASSDWAATGTVEFVQETQYF
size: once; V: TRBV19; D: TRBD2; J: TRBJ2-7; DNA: TGTGCCATCAAGCGGGGGGTCCACGAGCAGTACTTC; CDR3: CAIKRGVHEQYF
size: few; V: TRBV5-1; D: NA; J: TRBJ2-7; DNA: TGCGCCAGCAGCTTCCAATACGAGCAGTACTTC; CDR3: CASSFQYEQYF
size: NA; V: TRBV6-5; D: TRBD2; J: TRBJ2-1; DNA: TGTGCCAGCAGCGGGTTAGTCCCTAGCGGGAGACCGTTCTTC; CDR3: CASSGLVPSGRPFF
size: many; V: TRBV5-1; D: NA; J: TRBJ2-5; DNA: TGCGCCAGCAGCCCCCGGAGCATCTTCGAGACCCAGTACTTC; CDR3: CASSPRSIFETQYF
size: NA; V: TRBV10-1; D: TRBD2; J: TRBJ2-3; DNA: TGCGCCAGCAGTGATTCTGCGGGAGGGCCGGGAGGTAGCACAGATACGCAGTATTTT; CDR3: CASSDSAGGPGGSTDTQYF
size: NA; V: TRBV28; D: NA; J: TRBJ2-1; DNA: TGTGCCAGCAATGCTGACAGCCCCTACAATGAGCAGTTCTTC; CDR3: CASNADSPYNEQFF
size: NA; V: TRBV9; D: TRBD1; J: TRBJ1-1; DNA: TGTGCCACCAACAGGGGGGCGGCGGCTTTCTTT; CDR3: CATNRGAAAFF
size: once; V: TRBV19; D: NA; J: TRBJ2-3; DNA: TGTGCCAGTAGTATAGGGGACTTAGATACGCAGTATTTT; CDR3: CASSIGDLDTQYF
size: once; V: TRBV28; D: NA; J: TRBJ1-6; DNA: TGTGCCAGTGGACAGTCTAATTCACCCCTCCACTTT; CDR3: CASGQSNSPLHF
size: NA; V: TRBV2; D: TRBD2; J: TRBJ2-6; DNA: TGTGCCAGCAAGAGGACTAGTGATTCAGGGGCCAACGTCCTGACTTTC; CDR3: CASKRTSDSGANVLTF
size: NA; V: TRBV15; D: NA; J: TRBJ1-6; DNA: TGTGCCACCAGCAGACCCCCTTCAGGGTATGGTAATTCACCCCTCCACTTT; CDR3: CATSRPPSGYGNSPLHF
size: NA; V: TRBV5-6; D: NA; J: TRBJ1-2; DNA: TGTGCCAGCAGCTTGAGGGGGAACTATGGCTACACCTTC; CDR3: CASSLRGNYGYTF
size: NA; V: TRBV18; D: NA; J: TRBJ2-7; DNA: TGTGCCAGCTCTGCCCCAGGACTCCCCTACGAGCAGTACTTC; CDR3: CASSAPGLPYEQYF
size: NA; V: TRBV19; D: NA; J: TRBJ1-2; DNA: TGTGCCAGTAGTATAACAGGGAACGTCTATGGCTACACCTTC; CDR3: CASSITGNVYGYTF
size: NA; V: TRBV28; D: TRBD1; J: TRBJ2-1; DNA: TGTGCCAGCAGTTCCGTGACAGGGGTCGGAGACAATGAGCAGTTCTTC; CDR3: CASSSVTGVGDNEQFF
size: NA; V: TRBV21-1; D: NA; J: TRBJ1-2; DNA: TGTGCCAGCAGCGCCCCGGGACATTATGGCTACACCTTC; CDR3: CASSAPGHYGYTF
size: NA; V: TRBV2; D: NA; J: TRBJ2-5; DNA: TGTGCCAGCGGGGGGGCCGTGGAGACCCAGTACTTC; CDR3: CASGGAVETQYF
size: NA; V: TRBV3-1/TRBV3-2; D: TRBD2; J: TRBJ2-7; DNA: TGTGCCAGCAGCCCTCCGGGACTAGCGGGATGGTACGAGCAGTACTTC; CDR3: CASSPPGLAGWYEQYF
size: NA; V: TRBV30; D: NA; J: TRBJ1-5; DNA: TGTGCCTGGAGGCTCAGGGGCAGCAATCAGCCCCAGCATTTT; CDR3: CAWRLRGSNQPQHF
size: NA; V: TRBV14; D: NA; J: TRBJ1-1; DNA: TGTGCCAGCAGCGGGGGGTTGAACACTGAAGCTTTCTTT; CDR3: CASSGGLNTEAFF
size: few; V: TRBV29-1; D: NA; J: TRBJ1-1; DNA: TGCAGCGTGACTCCTACGGACACTGAAGCTTTCTTT; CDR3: CSVTPTDTEAFF
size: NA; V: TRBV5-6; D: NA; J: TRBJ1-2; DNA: TGTGCCAGCAGCCAAGCGGCCAGGGCGGGGAGGCAGGGCTACACCTTC; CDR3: CASSQAARAGRQGYTF
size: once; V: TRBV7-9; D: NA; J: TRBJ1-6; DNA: TGTGCCAGCAGCTTAAGGGGGGGGGATAATTCACCCCTCCACTTT; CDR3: CASSLRGGDNSPLHF
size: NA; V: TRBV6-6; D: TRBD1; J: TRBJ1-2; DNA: TGTGCCAGCAGCCCGGACAGGGGTTATGGCTACACCTTC; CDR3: CASSPDRGYGYTF
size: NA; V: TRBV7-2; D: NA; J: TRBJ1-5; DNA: TGTGCCAGCAGCTCCAGCGGTGGTCGGGGACCCCAGCATTTT; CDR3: CASSSSGGRGPQHF
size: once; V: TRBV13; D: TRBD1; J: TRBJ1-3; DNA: TGTGCCAGCAGCACTGGGACAGGGCTCGGAAACACCATATATTTT; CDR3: CASSTGTGLGNTIYF